This T cell receptor beta chain was sequenced in a study of patients and donors after allogeneic stem cell transplantation. One entry per CDR3 protein, called by TCRdb with MiXCR from the RT-PCR reads. The profile shows about 110,000 distinct CDR3 sequences, 35% of them singletons. Germline values: CDR1 KGHDR, CDR2 SFDVKD. The CDR3 is made up of 13 amino acids. Trimming removed 3 bases from V and 7 bases from J, with 9 bases in between. There are a few counts of this clonotype. This receptor was obtained from a human donor who was either an allogeneic HSCT recipient or a stem cell or donor lymphocyte infusion donor (not recorded which). It is not recorded whose cells these are; they may come from a transplant donor. Sample: blood, either unsorted or a sorted T cell fraction (not recorded which). The chain combines TRBV24-1 with TRBJ1-5; a possible D gene is TRBD1 (6 bases). CDR3 amino acids: CATSDPQGQPQHF. The CDR3, as DNA: TGTGCCACCAGTGATCCACAGGGACAGCCCCAGCATTTT.